This T cell receptor (beta chain) was recovered during a study of regulatory T cells in long-lasting Graves disease. Study findings and constraints: The small sample size may have reduced accuracy. Persistent disease samples used TRBV28, TRBJ1-2 and TRBJ2-5 preferentially.

CDR3-region Arm-PCR and iRepertoire HTBI primers produced the TCR beta libraries. Per the authors' pipeline: Identification of gene segments yielded some 60 TRBV and 14 to 15 TRBJ across samples. TCRdb ran MiXCR on the multiplex PCR reads and lists one entry per CDR3 protein. TCRdb's processing, not the authors', yielded these V and J calls. This table holds around 250,000 distinct CDR3 sequences, just over 20% found once. This clonotype was seen ten or more times. The antigen is undetermined. The CDR3 has 12 residues. Between the trimmed V and J ends, which lost 7 bases and 1 base, there was a span of 7 bases. Germline lookup yields CDR1 SNHLY and CDR2 FYNNEI. Documented time point: newly diagnosed GD, antithyroid drugs for less than 3 months. The TCR library was made from RNA that had been extracted from PBMCs in TRIzol. Patients were enrolled at an endocrinology department in Xi'an, China.

The sequence was collected from a female donor with Graves disease. The sequenced sample was peripheral blood mononuclear cells (PBMCs), obtained at new diagnosis, from a patient treated with antithyroid drugs. V gene TRBV2 combines with J gene TRBJ1-1; D gene uncertain. The CDR3 loop is CASIRENTEAFF. CDR3 in DNA: TGTGCCAGCATCAGAGAGAACACTGAAGCTTTCTTT.